One sample yielded the 20 T cell receptor beta chains listed below, sequenced in a study of blood T cell repertoires in COVID-19 (dated by TCRdb to between 2020 and 2021). The library came from the immunoSEQ multiplex PCR assay. TCRdb limited this immuneACCESS table to in-frame rearrangements with V and J called. A share of clones is missing; checked studies link under half to unresolved V genes, and the rest is unexplained. The sample yields roughly 120,000 clones; about 85% were counted once. The top ten clones comprise under 3.5% of the sample. The specimen sequenced was peripheral blood. These receptors all come from a woman over 75 with COVID-19, enrolled during active disease.

This clone has just a few counts. V and J are TRBV28 and TRBJ2-4, with a tentative D call TRBD1 (5 bases). V was trimmed by 3 bases and J by 5 bases, leaving 11 bases between them. Germline V gene data show CDR1 as MDHEN and CDR2 as SYDVKM. The CDR3 covers 14 residues. The CDR3 nucleotides read TGTGCCAGCAGTTTTAGGGGTGCCCAAAACATTCAGTACTTC. Translating gives CASSFRGAQNIQYF. Full variable domain (outside the CDR3, taken from reference TRBV28 and TRBJ2-4): DVKVTQSSRYLVKRTGEKVFLECVQDMDHENMFWYRQDPGLGLRLIYFSYDVKMKEKGDIPEGYSVSREKKERFSLILESASTNQTSMYLCASSFRGAQNIQYFGAGTRLSVL.

The V and J genes are TRBV4-2 and TRBJ1-4, with 7 bases lining up with TRBD1. The trim removed 0 bases at V and 2 bases at J, leaving 3 bases unmatched. The germline V gene encodes CDR1 LGHNA and CDR2 YNFKEQ. This CDR3 comprises 16 residues. The DNA of the CDR3 is TGTGCCAGCAGCCAAGATGGGACAGTGACTAATGAAAAACTGTTTTTT. It codes for CASSQDGTVTNEKLFF.

The chain has TRBV11-2 and TRBJ2-2; 10 bases match TRBD2. The V and J ends lost 9 bases and 6 bases, in that order; junction bases with no gene match: 10. The CDR3 length is 15 residues. The V gene's germline CDR1 is SGHAT and CDR2 FQNNGV. CDR3 bases: TGTGCCAGTAACGTGCAACTAGCGGGACCCGGGGAGCTGTTTTTT. It translates to CASNVQLAGPGELFF.

Regarding this clone: This same CDR3 is encoded by further DNA sequences in the sample. The chain carries TRBV7-2 and TRBJ2-2; the match to TRBD2 covers 7 bases. Germline CDR1 and CDR2: SGHTA and FQGNSA. This CDR3 contains 15 residues. V lost 3 bases and J lost 2; bases outside the gene matches: 3. The CDR3 DNA follows: TGTGCCAGCAGCTTGGCTAGCGGAAACACCGGGGAGCTGTTTTTT. This codes for CASSLASGNTGELFF.

This clone was observed a single time. The CDR3 region is CASSLVASGKYEQYF. The CDR3 bases are TGTGCCAGCAGCTTAGTGGCTAGCGGGAAGTACGAGCAGTACTTC. This sequence joins TRBV7-6 and TRBJ2-7, with TRBD2 matching over 9 bases. The germline CDR1 and CDR2 sequences are SGHVS and FNYEAQ. Trimming at V came to 1 base and at J to 4 bases, leaving 5 bases not matched to a gene. The CDR3 spans 15 residues.

V is TRBV11-2 and J is TRBJ2-7, with 10 positions matching TRBD2. The CDR3 length is 16 residues. Germline CDR1 is SGHAT and CDR2 is FQNNGV. With 0 bases clipped from V and 5 bases from J, the junction kept 7 bases outside the gene matches. The CDR3 DNA reads as TGTGCCAGCAGCTTAGAAGCGGGAGGGCCCAGACACGAGCAGTACTTC. Translation: CASSLEAGGPRHEQYF.

The chain is built from TRBV19 and TRBJ1-1; 7 nucleotides line up with TRBD1. Germline-derived CDR1 and CDR2 are LNHDA and SQIVND (reference sequence). The CDR3 loop spans 14 amino acids. J lost 1 base, V lost 7 bases, and 6 bases had no gene match. In DNA form, the CDR3 reads TGTGCCAGTAACCACAGGGGCTGGAACACTGAAGCTTTCTTT. Translation gives CASNHRGWNTEAFF.

This chain joins TRBV5-4 and TRBJ2-7; 10 positions match TRBD1. CDR1 and CDR2 from the germline V gene are SGHNT and YYREEE (reference sequence). This CDR3 comprises 14 residues. The junction had 4 bases not matched to a gene; V was cut back by 4 bases and J by 3 bases. CDR3 nucleotide sequence: TGTGCCAGCAGCACGACAGGGGGCAACTACGAGCAGTACTTC. This translates into CASSTTGGNYEQYF. Full variable domain (missing parts from reference TRBV5-4 and TRBJ2-7): ETGVTQSPTHLIKTRGQQVTLRCSSQSGHNTVSWYQQALGQGPQFIFQYYREEENGRGNFPPRFSGLQFPNYSSELNVNALELDDSALYLCASSTTGGNYEQYFGPGTRLTVT.

This clone has a handful of counts. The V call is TRBV28, the J call TRBJ1-3, with a weak D call TRBD1 (5 bases). The CDR3 contains 14 residues. Per the germline V gene, CDR1 is MDHEN and CDR2 is SYDVKM. The V end lost 6 bases, the J end lost 0 bases, and 9 bases lay between the germline ends. The CDR3 sequence: CASSKGNSGNTIYF. The CDR3 nucleotides are TGTGCCAGCAGCAAGGGGAACTCTGGAAACACCATATATTTT.

The chain employs TRBV27 and TRBJ1-1; 7 nucleotides line up with TRBD1. The CDR3 totals 13 residues. Germline-derived CDR1 and CDR2 are MNHEY and SMNVEV (reference sequence). J gave up 10 bases and V 3 bases, and 8 bases lay outside the gene matches. The CDR3 spells CASSFGIRDRAFF. CDR3 coding DNA: TGTGCCAGCAGTTTTGGTATCCGGGACAGAGCTTTCTTT.

The genes are TRBV29-1 and TRBJ1-1; D is undetermined. Trimming pared 4 bases from V and 1 base from J, leaving 13 bases between. The CDR3 has 14 residues. CDR1 is SQVTM and CDR2 is ANQGSEA in the germline V gene. DNA for the CDR3: TGCAGCGTTGTACGGGTAGCGAGGAACACTGAAGCTTTCTTT. It yields the protein CSVVRVARNTEAFF.

The chain joins TRBV19 to TRBJ2-3, with TRBD2 identical over 10 bases. There are 15 residues in the CDR3. CDR1 is LNHDA and CDR2 is SQIVND in the germline V gene (reference sequence). J lost 1 base, V lost 6 bases, and 4 bases had no gene match. CDR3 sequence: CASSTSGAGTDTQYF. The CDR3 bases are TGTGCCAGTAGCACTAGCGGGGCTGGCACAGATACGCAGTATTTT.

The chain uses TRBV19 and TRBJ2-5, with TRBD1 matching over 8 bases. The CDR3 extends over 12 amino acids. Germline V gene lookup returns CDR1 LNHDA and CDR2 SQIVND (reference sequence). V dropped 6 bases and J dropped 3; count of bases not matched to a gene: 0. CDR3 amino acids: CASRTGEETQYF. CDR3 nucleotide sequence: TGTGCCAGTAGGACAGGGGAAGAGACCCAGTACTTC.

The rearrangement links TRBV5-1 to TRBJ2-1; 10 nucleotides line up with TRBD2. The CDR3 contains 16 residues. Trimming took 4 bases from V and 7 from J; bases not matched to a gene: 11. Germline V gives CDR1 SGHRS, CDR2 YFSETQ. The CDR3 DNA sequence: TGCGCCAGCAGCCTGACGCTAGCGGGAGAAATGAATGAGCAGTTCTTC. It encodes CASSLTLAGEMNEQFF.

V usage is TRBV7-9 and J usage is TRBJ2-1, with D tentatively TRBD2 (6 bases). Germline CDR1 is SEHNR and CDR2 is FQNEAQ (reference sequence). CDR3 length: 14 residues. Trimming took off 4 bases at V and 6 bases at J, with 13 bases between the two ends. The CDR3 reads CASSSAGTFNEQFF. CDR3 in DNA: TGTGCCAGCAGCTCCGCCGGGACTTTCAATGAGCAGTTCTTC. Using reference TRBV7-9 and TRBJ2-1 for the parts outside the CDR3, the full variable domain is DTGVSQNPRHKITKRGQNVTFRCDPISEHNRLYWYRQTLGQGPEFLTYFQNEAQLEKSRLLSDRFSAERPKGSFSTLEIQRTEQGDSAMYLCASSSAGTFNEQFFGPGTRLTVL.

This chain connects TRBV7-6 to TRBJ2-2; TRBD1 matches at 10 bases. The V and J ends lost 5 bases and 9 bases, in that order; junction bases with no gene match: 9. CDR3 size: 15 residues. Germline V gene sequence: CDR1 SGHVS, CDR2 FNYEAQ. CDR3 protein: CASSAAGTGARELFF. The CDR3, as DNA: TGTGCCAGCAGCGCAGCCGGGACAGGGGCAAGGGAGCTGTTTTTT.

This clone occurred a few times. This chain joins TRBV4-2 and TRBJ1-5; 8 nucleotides line up with TRBD1. Per the germline V gene, CDR1 is LGHNA and CDR2 is YNFKEQ. The CDR3 sequence is 15 residues long. J lost 6 bases, V lost 0 bases, and 4 bases had no gene match. CDR3 region: CASSQEAGGGQPQHF. CDR3 nucleotide sequence: TGTGCCAGCAGCCAAGAAGCAGGGGGCGGTCAGCCCCAGCATTTT.

The rearrangement uses TRBV5-6 and TRBJ2-5, with D maybe TRBD2 (5 bases). The V end lost 0 bases, the J end lost 5 bases, and 8 bases lay between the germline ends. The CDR3 contains 13 residues. In germline, CDR1 is SGHDT, CDR2 YYEEEE. The CDR3 coding sequence is TGTGCCAGCAGCTTGGTCGGAGGCGAGACCCAGTACTTC. It is translated as CASSLVGGETQYF.

This clone was observed a single time. This chain joins TRBV28 and TRBJ2-2; TRBD2 matches 8 bases. The CDR3 totals 16 residues. Germline trimming cut 1 base from V and 6 bases from J; bases unmatched to any gene: 7. Germline values: CDR1 MDHEN, CDR2 SYDVKM. CDR3 in DNA: TGTGCCAGCAGTTTATTGGGCAGCGGGAGTTCCGGGGAGCTGTTTTTT. Its protein is CASSLLGSGSSGELFF.

The gene calls are TRBV24-1 and TRBJ2-3, with 7 positions matching TRBD2. V dropped 9 bases and J dropped 1; count of bases not matched to a gene: 9. From germline, CDR1 is KGHDR and CDR2 SFDVKD. The CDR3 contains 15 residues. The CDR3 here is CATGRGGVGTDTQYF. The CDR3 region has the DNA TGTGCCACCGGGCGGGGAGGGGTGGGCACAGATACGCAGTATTTT.